Presented here are 7 T cell receptor beta chains from one specimen sequenced in a study of T cell responses to AZD1222 COVID-19 vaccine (dated by TCRdb to the early 2020s). The library was prepared using the immunoSEQ multiplex PCR assay. The clones in this table, taken by TCRdb from immuneACCESS, are in-frame only. Not every clone is retained; where verified, under half of the shortfall comes from an unresolved V gene, and the cause of the rest is unknown. Recorded for this sample are approximately 110,000 clones; roughly 90% of them occurred a single time. The top ten constitute roughly 1.3% of the sample. This sample's time point label indicates: baseline before first vaccination. Sequenced here: peripheral blood, sampled on day 0 of AZD1222 vaccination. The receptors derive from an adult in good health.

V usage is TRBV19 and J usage is TRBJ2-7; D perhaps matches TRBD2 (5 bases). Germline-derived CDR1 and CDR2 are LNHDA and SQIVND (reference sequence). The length of the CDR3 is 16 residues. V was cut by 4 bases and J by 1 base, with 17 bases left in between. CDR3 residues: CASSRVSGLESYEQYF. The CDR3 bases are TGTGCCAGTAGTAGAGTATCCGGACTGGAGTCCTACGAGCAGTACTTC.

The chain carries TRBV19 and TRBJ1-2; D remains ambiguous. Germline V CDR1 and CDR2: LNHDA, SQIVND (reference sequence). The CDR3 loop spans 14 amino acids. Trimming pared 6 bases from V and 5 bases from J, leaving 16 bases between. The CDR3 is CASRSRSTDYGYTF. The CDR3 DNA reads TGTGCCAGTAGGAGCAGGAGCACTGATTATGGCTACACCTTC. Based on the CDR3 plus reference TRBV19 and TRBJ1-2, the full variable domain is DGGITQSPKYLFRKEGQNVTLSCEQNLNHDAMYWYRQDPGQGLRLIYYSQIVNDFQKGDIAEGYSVSREKKESFPLTVTSAQKNPTAFYLCASRSRSTDYGYTFGSGTRLTVV.

V is TRBV11-3 and J is TRBJ2-5; TRBD1 matches 8 bases. In germline, CDR1 is SGHNT, CDR2 YENEEA. The CDR3 totals 16 residues. J was trimmed by 4 bases and V by 5 bases; bases with no gene match: 12. The CDR3 coding sequence is TGTGCCAGCAGCCTTATTAGCAGGGGGCGCGTAGAGACCCAGTACTTC. This sequence encodes CASSLISRGRVETQYF.

This clone was seen once. The chain carries TRBV13 and TRBJ1-2; no reliable D call. The CDR3 sequence is 13 residues long. V lost 5 bases to trimming and J lost 8 bases, with 15 bases between them. CDR1 is PRHDT and CDR2 is FYEKMQ in the germline V gene (reference sequence). CDR3 sequence: CASSLGYRYGYTF. Here the CDR3 DNA reads TGTGCCAGCAGCCTGGGCTATAGGTACGGCTACACCTTC.

The chain uses TRBV28 and TRBJ1-5; no clear D. Trimming shortened V by 5 bases and J by 3 bases, and 8 bases separated the two germline ends. This CDR3 is built from 13 residues. Germline V CDR1 and CDR2: MDHEN, SYDVKM. The CDR3 DNA is TGTGCCAGCAGTGATGTATTCAATCAGCCCCAGCATTTT. Translating gives CASSDVFNQPQHF.

This clone was recorded once. This same CDR3 is encoded by further DNA sequences in the sample. The chain links TRBV18 to TRBJ1-1; D is unresolved. V was cut by 1 base and J by 1 base, with 4 bases left in between. The germline V gene has CDR1 KGHSH and CDR2 LQKENI. The CDR3 spans 13 residues. The CDR3 nucleotides read TGTGCCAGCTCACCACAGGGGAACACTGAAGCTTTCTTT. Its translation is CASSPQGNTEAFF.

This chain joins TRBV7-2 and TRBJ2-7; 7 positions agree with TRBD2. Germline V CDR1 and CDR2: SGHTA, FQGNSA. The V and J ends lost 5 bases and 4 bases, in that order; junction bases with no gene match: 11. There are 15 residues in the CDR3. Here the CDR3 reads CASSQTYGGMYEQYF. CDR3 coding DNA: TGTGCCAGCAGCCAAACCTACGGGGGGATGTACGAGCAGTACTTC. The complete variable domain, with remaining parts taken from reference TRBV7-2 and TRBJ2-7, reads GAGVSQSPSNKVTEKGKDVELRCDPISGHTALYWYRQSLGQGLEFLIYFQGNSAPDKSGLPSDRFSAERTGGSVSTLTIQRTQQEDSAVYLCASSQTYGGMYEQYFGPGTRLTVT.